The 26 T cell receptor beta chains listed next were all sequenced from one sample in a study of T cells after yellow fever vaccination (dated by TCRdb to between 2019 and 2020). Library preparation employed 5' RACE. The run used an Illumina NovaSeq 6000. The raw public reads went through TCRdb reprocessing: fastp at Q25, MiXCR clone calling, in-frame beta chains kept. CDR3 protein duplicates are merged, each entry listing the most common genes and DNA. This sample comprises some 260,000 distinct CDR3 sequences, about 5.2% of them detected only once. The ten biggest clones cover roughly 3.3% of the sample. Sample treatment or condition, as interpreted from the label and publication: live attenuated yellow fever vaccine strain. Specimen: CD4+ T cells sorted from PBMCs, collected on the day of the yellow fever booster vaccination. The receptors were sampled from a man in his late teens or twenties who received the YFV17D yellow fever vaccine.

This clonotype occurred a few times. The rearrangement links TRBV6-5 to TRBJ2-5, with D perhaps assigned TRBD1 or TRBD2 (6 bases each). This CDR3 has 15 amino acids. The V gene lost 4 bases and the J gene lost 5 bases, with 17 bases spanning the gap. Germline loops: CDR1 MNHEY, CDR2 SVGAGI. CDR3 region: CASSWVGGRVETQYF. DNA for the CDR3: TGTGCCAGCAGTTGGGTGGGGGGCAGGGTTGAGACCCAGTACTTC.

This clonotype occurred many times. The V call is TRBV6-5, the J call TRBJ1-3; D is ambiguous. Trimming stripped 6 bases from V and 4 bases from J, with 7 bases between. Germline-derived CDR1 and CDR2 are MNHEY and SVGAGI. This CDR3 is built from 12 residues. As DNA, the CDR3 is TGTGCCAGCAGCACGTCGGGAAACACCATATATTTT. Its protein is CASSTSGNTIYF.

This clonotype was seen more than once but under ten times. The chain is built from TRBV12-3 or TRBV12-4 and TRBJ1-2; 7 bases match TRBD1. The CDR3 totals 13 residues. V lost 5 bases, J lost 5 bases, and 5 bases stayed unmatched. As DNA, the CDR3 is TGTGCCAGCAGTCCGGACAGGAAGTATGGCTACACCTTC. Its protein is CASSPDRKYGYTF.

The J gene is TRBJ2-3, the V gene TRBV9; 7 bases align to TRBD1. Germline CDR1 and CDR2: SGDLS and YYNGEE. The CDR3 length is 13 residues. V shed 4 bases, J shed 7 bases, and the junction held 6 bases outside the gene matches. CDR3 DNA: TGTGCCAGCAGCTCCCGGGACAGCAATACGCAGTATTTT. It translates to CASSSRDSNTQYF. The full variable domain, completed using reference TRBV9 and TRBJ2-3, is DSGVTQTPKHLITATGQRVTLRCSPRSGDLSVYWYQQSLDQGLQFLIQYYNGEERAKGNILERFSAQQFPDLHSELNLSSLELGDSALYFCASSSRDSNTQYFGPGTRLTVL.

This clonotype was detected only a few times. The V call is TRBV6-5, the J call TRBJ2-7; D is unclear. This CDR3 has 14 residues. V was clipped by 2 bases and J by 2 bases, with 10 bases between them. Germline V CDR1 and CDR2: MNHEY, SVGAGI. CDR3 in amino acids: CASSYNPLTYEQYF. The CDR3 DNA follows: TGTGCCAGCAGTTACAATCCCCTAACCTACGAGCAGTACTTC.

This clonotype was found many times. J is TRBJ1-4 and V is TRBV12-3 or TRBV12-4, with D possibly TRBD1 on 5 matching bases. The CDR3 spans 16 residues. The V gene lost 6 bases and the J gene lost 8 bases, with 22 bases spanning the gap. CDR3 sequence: CASSPSGPRVQEKLFF. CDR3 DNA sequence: TGTGCCAGCAGCCCTTCGGGGCCACGGGTTCAGGAAAAACTGTTTTTT.

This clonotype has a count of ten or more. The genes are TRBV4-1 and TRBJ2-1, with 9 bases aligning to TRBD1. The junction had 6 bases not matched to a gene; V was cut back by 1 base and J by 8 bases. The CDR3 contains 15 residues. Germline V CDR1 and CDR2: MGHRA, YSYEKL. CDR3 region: CASSQGGTGTHEQFF. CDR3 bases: TGCGCCAGCAGCCAAGGAGGGACAGGGACCCATGAGCAGTTCTTC.

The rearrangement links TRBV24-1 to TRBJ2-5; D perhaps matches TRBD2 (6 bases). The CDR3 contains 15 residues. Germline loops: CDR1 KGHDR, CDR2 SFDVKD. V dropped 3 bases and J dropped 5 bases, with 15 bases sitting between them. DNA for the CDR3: TGTGCCACCAGTGATCCTCAATCGAGCGGGGAGACCCAGTACTTC. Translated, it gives CATSDPQSSGETQYF.

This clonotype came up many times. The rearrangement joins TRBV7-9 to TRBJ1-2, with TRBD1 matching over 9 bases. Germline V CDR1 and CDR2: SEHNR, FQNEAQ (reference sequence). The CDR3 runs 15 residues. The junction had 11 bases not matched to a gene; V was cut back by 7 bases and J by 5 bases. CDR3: CASTPGQGLSYGYTF. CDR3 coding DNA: TGTGCCAGCACCCCGGGACAGGGCCTTTCTTATGGCTACACCTTC. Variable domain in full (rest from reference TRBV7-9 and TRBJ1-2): DTGVSQNPRHKITKRGQNVTFRCDPISEHNRLYWYRQTLGQGPEFLTYFQNEAQLEKSRLLSDRFSAERPKGSFSTLEIQRTEQGDSAMYLCASTPGQGLSYGYTFGSGTRLTVV.

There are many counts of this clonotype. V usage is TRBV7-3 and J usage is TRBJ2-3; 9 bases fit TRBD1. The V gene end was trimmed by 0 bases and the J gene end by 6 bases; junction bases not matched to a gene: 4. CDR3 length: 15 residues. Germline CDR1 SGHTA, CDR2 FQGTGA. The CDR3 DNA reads TGTGCCAGCAGCTTAACGGGACAGGGTACGGATACGCAGTATTTT. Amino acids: CASSLTGQGTDTQYF.

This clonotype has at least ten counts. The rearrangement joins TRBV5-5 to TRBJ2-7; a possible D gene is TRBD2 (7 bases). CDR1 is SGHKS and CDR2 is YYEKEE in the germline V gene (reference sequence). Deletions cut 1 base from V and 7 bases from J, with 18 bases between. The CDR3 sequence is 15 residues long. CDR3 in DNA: TGTGCCAGCAGCTTGTTAATAGGACAGCGGGAAGAGCAGTACGTC. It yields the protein CASSLLIGQREEQYV.

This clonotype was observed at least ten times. Written as DNA, the CDR3 is TGCAGCGTTGGCAGGCGGTACAATGAGCAGTTCTTC. Protein sequence: CSVGRRYNEQFF. The chain couples TRBV29-1 to TRBJ2-1; D remains ambiguous. This CDR3 is built from 12 residues. Germline lookup yields CDR1 SQVTM and CDR2 ANQGSEA. V was shortened by 4 bases and J by 4 bases, with 8 bases between the two germline ends.

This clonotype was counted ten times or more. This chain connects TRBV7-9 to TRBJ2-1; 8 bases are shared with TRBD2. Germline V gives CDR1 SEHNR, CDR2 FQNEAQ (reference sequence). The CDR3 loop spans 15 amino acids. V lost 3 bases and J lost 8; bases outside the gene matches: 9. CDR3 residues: CASSFDRGGRHEQFF. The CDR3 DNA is TGTGCCAGCAGCTTCGATCGGGGGGGCCGCCATGAGCAGTTCTTC.

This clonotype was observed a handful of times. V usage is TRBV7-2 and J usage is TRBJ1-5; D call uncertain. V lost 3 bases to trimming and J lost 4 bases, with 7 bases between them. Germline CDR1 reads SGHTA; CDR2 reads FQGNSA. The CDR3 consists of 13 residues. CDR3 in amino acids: CASSFRENQPQHF. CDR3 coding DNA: TGTGCCAGCAGCTTCCGCGAAAATCAGCCCCAGCATTTT.

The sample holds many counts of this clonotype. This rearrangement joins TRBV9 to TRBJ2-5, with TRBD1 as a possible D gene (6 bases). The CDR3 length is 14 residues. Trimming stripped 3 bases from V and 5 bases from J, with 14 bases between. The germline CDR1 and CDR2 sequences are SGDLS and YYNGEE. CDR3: CASSAGTRGETQYF. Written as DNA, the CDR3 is TGTGCCAGCAGCGCCGGGACAAGGGGCGAGACCCAGTACTTC.

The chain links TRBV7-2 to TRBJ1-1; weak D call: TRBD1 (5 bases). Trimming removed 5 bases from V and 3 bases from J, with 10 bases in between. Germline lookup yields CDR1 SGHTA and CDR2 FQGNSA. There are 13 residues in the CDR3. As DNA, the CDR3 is TGTGCCAGCAGCCCTTGGGGGGACACTGAAGCTTTCTTT. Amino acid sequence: CASSPWGDTEAFF.

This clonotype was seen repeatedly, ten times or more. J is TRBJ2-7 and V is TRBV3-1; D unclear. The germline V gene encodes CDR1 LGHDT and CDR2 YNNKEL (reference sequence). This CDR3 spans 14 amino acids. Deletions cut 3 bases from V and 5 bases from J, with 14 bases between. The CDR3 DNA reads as TGTGCCAGCAGCCAGTACCAAGCCCGGAACGAGCAGTACTTC. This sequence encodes CASSQYQARNEQYF.

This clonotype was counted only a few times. The CDR3 region has the DNA TGTGCCAGCTCACCACCGTTCAGAGACACTCTAATCCACGAGCAGTACTTC. Residues: CASSPPFRDTLIHEQYF. The V call is TRBV18, the J call TRBJ2-7; D uncertain. CDR1 and CDR2 from the germline V gene are KGHSH and LQKENI. The V end was cut by 0 bases, the J end by 5 bases, with 20 bases between. The CDR3 covers 17 residues.

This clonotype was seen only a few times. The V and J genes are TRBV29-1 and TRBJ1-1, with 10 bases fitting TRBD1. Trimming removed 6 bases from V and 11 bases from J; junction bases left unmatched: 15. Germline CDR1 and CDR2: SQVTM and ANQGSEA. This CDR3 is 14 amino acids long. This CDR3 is CSVSGTGVPERAFF. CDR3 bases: TGCAGCGTCTCGGGGACAGGGGTACCGGAAAGGGCTTTCTTT.

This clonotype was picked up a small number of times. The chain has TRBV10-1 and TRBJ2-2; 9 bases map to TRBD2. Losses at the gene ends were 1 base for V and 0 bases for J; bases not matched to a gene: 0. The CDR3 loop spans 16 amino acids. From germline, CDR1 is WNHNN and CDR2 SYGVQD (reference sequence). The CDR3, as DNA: TGCGCCAGCAGTGAGTTAGCGGGGGCGAACACCGGGGAGCTGTTTTTT. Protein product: CASSELAGANTGELFF.

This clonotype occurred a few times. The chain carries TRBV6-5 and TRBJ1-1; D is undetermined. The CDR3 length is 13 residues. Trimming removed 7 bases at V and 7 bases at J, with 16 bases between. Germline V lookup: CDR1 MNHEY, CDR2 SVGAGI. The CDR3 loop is CASTHSPKGEAFF. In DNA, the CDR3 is TGTGCCAGCACCCACTCTCCGAAGGGTGAAGCTTTCTTT.

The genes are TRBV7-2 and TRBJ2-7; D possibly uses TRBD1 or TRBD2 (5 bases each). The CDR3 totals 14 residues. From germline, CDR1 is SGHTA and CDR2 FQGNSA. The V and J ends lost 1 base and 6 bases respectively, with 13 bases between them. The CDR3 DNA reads TGTGCCAGCAGCTTAGGAATCGCAGGGACCGAGCAGTACGTC. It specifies CASSLGIAGTEQYV.

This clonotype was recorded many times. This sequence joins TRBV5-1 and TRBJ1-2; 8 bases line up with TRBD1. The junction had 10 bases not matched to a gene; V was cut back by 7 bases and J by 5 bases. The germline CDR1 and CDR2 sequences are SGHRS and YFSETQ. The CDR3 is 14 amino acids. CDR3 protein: CASGPGTGFYGYTF. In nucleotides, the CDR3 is TGCGCCAGCGGGCCCGGGACAGGTTTTTATGGCTACACCTTC.

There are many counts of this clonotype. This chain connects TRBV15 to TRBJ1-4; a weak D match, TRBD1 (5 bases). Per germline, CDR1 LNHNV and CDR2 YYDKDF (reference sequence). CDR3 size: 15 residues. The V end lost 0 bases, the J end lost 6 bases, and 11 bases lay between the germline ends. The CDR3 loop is CATSRDRAWDEKLFF. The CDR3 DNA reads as TGTGCCACCAGCAGAGACAGGGCCTGGGATGAAAAACTGTTTTTT.

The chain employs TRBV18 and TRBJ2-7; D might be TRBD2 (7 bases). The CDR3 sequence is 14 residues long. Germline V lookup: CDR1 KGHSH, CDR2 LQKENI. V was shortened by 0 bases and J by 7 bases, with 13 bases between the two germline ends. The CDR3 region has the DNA TGTGCCAGCTCACCACCGCCGGGGGGCTCTGAGCAGTACTTC. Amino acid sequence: CASSPPPGGSEQYF.

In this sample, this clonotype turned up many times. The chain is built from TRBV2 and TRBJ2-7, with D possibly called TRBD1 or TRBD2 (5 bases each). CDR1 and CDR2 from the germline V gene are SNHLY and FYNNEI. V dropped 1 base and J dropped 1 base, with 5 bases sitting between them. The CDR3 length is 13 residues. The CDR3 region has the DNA TGTGCCAGCAGTGAAGGGGGGTCCTACGAGCAGTACTTC. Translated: CASSEGGSYEQYF.